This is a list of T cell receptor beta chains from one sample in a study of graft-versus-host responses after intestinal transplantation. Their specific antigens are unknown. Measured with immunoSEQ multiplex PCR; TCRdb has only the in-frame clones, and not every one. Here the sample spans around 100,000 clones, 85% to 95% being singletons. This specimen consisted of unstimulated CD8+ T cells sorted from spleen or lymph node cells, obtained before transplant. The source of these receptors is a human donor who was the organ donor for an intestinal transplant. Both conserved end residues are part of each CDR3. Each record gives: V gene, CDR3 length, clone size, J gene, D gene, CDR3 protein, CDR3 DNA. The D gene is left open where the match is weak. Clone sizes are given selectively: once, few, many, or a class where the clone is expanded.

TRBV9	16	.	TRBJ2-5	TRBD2	CASSVEGLADQETQYF	TGTGCCAGCAGCGTAGAGGGACTAGCAGATCAAGAGACCCAGTACTTC
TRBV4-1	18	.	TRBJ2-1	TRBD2	CASSQPLAGGPSRGGQFF	TGCGCCAGCAGTCAGCCACTAGCGGGAGGGCCTTCCCGTGGGGGGCAGTTCTTC
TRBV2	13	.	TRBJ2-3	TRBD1	CARGTGGADTQYF	TGTGCCAGGGGGACAGGGGGCGCAGATACGCAGTATTTT
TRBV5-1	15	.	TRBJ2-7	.	CASSLEAGTFYEQYF	TGCGCCAGCAGCTTGGAGGCAGGGACGTTCTACGAGCAGTACTTC
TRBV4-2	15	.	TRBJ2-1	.	CASSQVSGPYNEQFF	TGTGCCAGCAGCCAAGTGAGCGGGCCTTACAATGAGCAGTTCTTC
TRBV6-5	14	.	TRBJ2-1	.	CASSETASYNEQFF	TGTGCCAGCAGTGAAACAGCGTCCTACAATGAGCAGTTCTTC
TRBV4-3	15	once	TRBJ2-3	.	CASSQGVGLSDTQYF	TGCGCCAGCAGCCAAGGTGTCGGCTTATCAGATACGCAGTATTTT
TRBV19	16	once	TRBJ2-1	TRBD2	CASSITSGSSYNEQFF	TGTGCCAGTAGTATAACTAGCGGGAGCTCCTACAATGAGCAGTTCTTC
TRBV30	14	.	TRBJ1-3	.	CAWSGGTSGNTIYF	TGTGCCTGGAGTGGTGGTACCTCTGGAAACACCATATATTTT
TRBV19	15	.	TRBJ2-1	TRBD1	CASSMWDRAVNEQFF	TGTGCCAGTAGTATGTGGGACAGGGCGGTCAATGAGCAGTTCTTC
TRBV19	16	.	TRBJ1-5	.	CASSIRRQVGNQPQHF	TGTGCCAGTAGTATCCGCCGACAGGTGGGCAATCAGCCCCAGCATTTT
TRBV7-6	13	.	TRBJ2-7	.	CASSLTGSAEQYF	TGTGCCAGCAGCTTAACAGGGTCCGCCGAGCAGTACTTC
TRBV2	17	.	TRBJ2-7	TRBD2	CASSEGGSGLPPYEQYF	TGTGCCAGCAGTGAAGGCGGTAGCGGGCTTCCCCCCTACGAGCAGTACTTC
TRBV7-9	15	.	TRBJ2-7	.	CASTSGAESSYEQYF	TGTGCCAGCACCTCAGGAGCGGAGAGCTCCTACGAGCAGTACTTC
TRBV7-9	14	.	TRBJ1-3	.	CASSTTGSGNTIYF	TGTGCCAGCAGCACGACAGGCTCTGGAAACACCATATATTTT
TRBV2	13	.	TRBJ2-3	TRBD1	CAKRDRWGNTQYF	TGTGCCAAGAGGGACAGGTGGGGCAATACGCAGTATTTT
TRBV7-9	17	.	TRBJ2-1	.	CASSLRETRAQYNEQFF	TGTGCCAGCAGCTTAAGGGAGACTAGAGCCCAATACAATGAGCAGTTCTTC
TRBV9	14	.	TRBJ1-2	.	CASSTRDSNYGYTF	TGTGCCAGCAGCACCAGAGACAGCAACTATGGCTACACCTTC
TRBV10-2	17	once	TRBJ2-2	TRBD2	CASSEWAIAGNTGELFF	TGCGCCAGCAGTGAATGGGCAATAGCGGGGAACACCGGGGAGCTGTTTTTT
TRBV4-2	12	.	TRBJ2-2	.	CASSQGSGELFF	TGTGCCAGCAGCCAAGGGTCCGGGGAGCTGTTTTTT
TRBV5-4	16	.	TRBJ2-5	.	CASNYFGTRGRETQYF	TGTGCCAGCAACTATTTCGGGACTCGAGGGAGAGAGACCCAGTACTTC
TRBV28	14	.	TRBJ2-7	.	CAGRDAGFVDEQYF	TGTGCCGGCAGGGATGCAGGGTTCGTGGACGAGCAGTACTTC
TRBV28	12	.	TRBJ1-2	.	CASSSRDNGYTF	TGTGCCAGCAGTTCCCGGGACAATGGCTACACCTTC
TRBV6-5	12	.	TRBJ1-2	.	CASSDGGNGYTF	TGTGCCAGCAGTGATGGGGGTAATGGCTACACCTTC
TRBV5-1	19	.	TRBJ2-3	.	CASSLPGPTVASGTDTQYF	TGCGCCAGCAGCTTACCGGGACCGACGGTCGCGAGTGGCACAGATACGCAGTATTTT
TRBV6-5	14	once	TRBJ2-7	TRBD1	CASNKGQGAYEQYF	TGTGCCAGCAATAAAGGACAGGGGGCCTACGAGCAGTACTTC
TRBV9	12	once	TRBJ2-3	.	CASSRRGGTQYF	TGTGCCAGCAGCCGGCGGGGCGGTACGCAGTATTTT
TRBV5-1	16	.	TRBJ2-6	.	CASSQQGGAGANVLTF	TGCGCCAGCAGCCAACAGGGCGGGGCTGGGGCCAACGTCCTGACTTTC
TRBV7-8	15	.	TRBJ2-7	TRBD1	CASSLGGTGEGEQYF	TGTGCCAGCAGCTTAGGGGGGACAGGGGAAGGCGAGCAGTACTTC
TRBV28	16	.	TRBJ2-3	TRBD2	CASSLGTSGRLDTQYF	TGTGCCAGCAGTTTGGGCACTAGCGGGAGGCTGGATACGCAGTATTTT
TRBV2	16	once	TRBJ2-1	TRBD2	CASSESGVSSYNEQFF	TGTGCCAGCAGTGAAAGCGGGGTGAGCTCCTACAATGAGCAGTTCTTC
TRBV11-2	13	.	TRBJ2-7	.	CASSLGQSYEQYF	TGTGCCAGCAGCTTAGGCCAGAGCTACGAGCAGTACTTC
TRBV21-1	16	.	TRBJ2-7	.	CATRLEGGGKFDEQYF	TGTGCCACCAGATTAGAGGGGGGTGGAAAGTTCGACGAGCAGTACTTC
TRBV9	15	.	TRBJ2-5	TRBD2	CASSVQGLVGETQYF	TGTGCCAGCAGCGTCCAGGGACTAGTTGGGGAGACCCAGTACTTC
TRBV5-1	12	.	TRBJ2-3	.	CASSPSYDTQYF	TGCGCCAGCAGCCCCTCTTACGATACGCAGTATTTT
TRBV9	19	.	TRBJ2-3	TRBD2	CASSVPKRTSGRAPDTQYF	TGTGCCAGCAGCGTACCGAAGCGCACTAGCGGGAGGGCCCCAGATACGCAGTATTTT
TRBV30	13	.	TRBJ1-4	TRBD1	CAWKDREHEKLFF	TGTGCTTGGAAGGACAGGGAACATGAAAAACTGTTTTTT
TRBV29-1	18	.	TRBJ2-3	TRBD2	CSVVTSGSPSVPTDTQYF	TGCAGCGTTGTGACTAGCGGGAGTCCCTCCGTTCCTACAGATACGCAGTATTTT
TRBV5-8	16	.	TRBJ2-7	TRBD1	CASSLGTGSLTYEQYF	TGTGCCAGCAGCTTGGGGACAGGGAGTCTTACTTACGAGCAGTACTTC
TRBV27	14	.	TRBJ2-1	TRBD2	CASRLAGGYNEQFF	TGTGCCAGCAGACTAGCGGGAGGGTACAATGAGCAGTTCTTC
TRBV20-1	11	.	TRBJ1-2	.	CSARDPYGYTF	TGCAGTGCTAGAGATCCTTATGGCTACACCTTC
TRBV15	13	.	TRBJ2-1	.	CATSRDPRDEQFF	TGTGCCACCAGCAGAGATCCCCGTGATGAGCAGTTCTTC
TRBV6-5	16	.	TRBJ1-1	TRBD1	CASSYSLGQVNTEAFF	TGTGCCAGCAGTTACTCGCTGGGACAGGTGAACACTGAAGCTTTCTTT
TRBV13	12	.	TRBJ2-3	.	CASGGGTDTQYF	TGTGCCAGCGGCGGGGGCACAGATACGCAGTATTTT
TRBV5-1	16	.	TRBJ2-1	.	CASSFLTTSGWNEQFF	TGCGCCAGCAGCTTCTTGACCACGAGTGGATGGAATGAGCAGTTCTTC
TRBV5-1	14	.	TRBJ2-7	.	CASSLSAEVYEQYF	TGCGCCAGCAGCTTGTCGGCGGAGGTCTACGAGCAGTACTTC
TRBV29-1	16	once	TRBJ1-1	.	CSVSKTVGHSNTEAFF	TGCAGCGTCTCTAAGACCGTGGGACACTCGAACACTGAAGCTTTCTTT
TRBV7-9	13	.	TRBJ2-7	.	CASSQDASYEQYF	TGTGCCAGCAGCCAGGACGCTTCCTACGAGCAGTACTTC